The rows below give T cell receptor beta chains drawn from one sample of a study of blood T cell repertoires in COVID-19. Measured with immunoSEQ multiplex PCR; TCRdb has only the in-frame clones, and not every one. The sample has about 75,000 clones, about 88% seen once; the top ten hold 6% to 6.5%. The sequenced sample consisted of peripheral blood. All receptors derive from a man older than 75 with COVID-19, enrolled during active disease. The CDR3 runs from the conserved cysteine through the conserved F or W. The D gene is left open where the match is weak. A clone size is listed for some rows: how often the clone was seen (once, few, many), or a class if it is expanded.

TRBV6-2/TRBV6-3	TRBD1	-	TRBJ1-1	12	TGTGCCAGCAGTGACTACAGGGGCCAAGCTTTCTTT	CASSDYRGQAFF
TRBV4-2	-	-	TRBJ1-2	17	TGTGCCAGCAGCCAAGGGCAGGGGCTGAGCGGAGCCTATGGCTACACCTTC	CASSQGQGLSGAYGYTF
TRBV9	-	few	TRBJ1-6	15	TGTGCCAGCAGCCCTAGGAGCTCCTATAATTCACCCCTCCACTTT	CASSPRSSYNSPLHF
TRBV6-6	-	-	TRBJ1-2	14	TGTGCCAGCAGTTCCCCCGGACAGCTCTATGGCTACACCTTC	CASSSPGQLYGYTF
TRBV6-5	-	-	TRBJ1-1	16	TGTGCCAGCAGTTACTCGAAGACAGGAATGAACACTGAAGCTTTCTTT	CASSYSKTGMNTEAFF
TRBV7-2	-	-	TRBJ2-2	15	TGTGCCAGCAGCTTACTCAGGGCGAACACCGGGGAGCTGTTTTTT	CASSLLRANTGELFF
TRBV6-5	TRBD1	-	TRBJ1-2	15	TGTGCCAGCAGACCGGGACAGGCGGCCGAGAGGGGCTACACCTTC	CASRPGQAAERGYTF
TRBV6-5	-	-	TRBJ1-1	14	TGTGCCAGCAGCCGGCATCAGGGATCGTCTGAAGCTTTCTTT	CASSRHQGSSEAFF
TRBV7-9	-	-	TRBJ1-4	16	TGTGCCAGCAGCTTGGCGGTAGGGGGTGGAAATGAAAAACTGTTTTTT	CASSLAVGGGNEKLFF
TRBV5-1	TRBD1	-	TRBJ2-5	15	TGCGCCAGCAGGACAGGGGGGATCGCAGGAGAGACCCAGTACTTC	CASRTGGIAGETQYF
TRBV18	TRBD2	-	TRBJ2-1	16	TGTGCCAGCTCACCCTTCGTGGAGCGGGGGGGGAATGAGCAGTTCTTC	CASSPFVERGGNEQFF
TRBV7-9	-	-	TRBJ1-5	14	TGTGCCAGCAGCCCCCCTGAGGCATTTCAGCCCCAGCATTTT	CASSPPEAFQPQHF
TRBV18	-	-	TRBJ2-5	16	TGTGCCAGCTCACCCCCAGGAGGCAGACGAGGAGAGACCCAGTACTTC	CASSPPGGRRGETQYF
TRBV7-6	-	-	TRBJ1-1	15	TGTGCCAGCAGCCCATGGGGAGGCCCGAACACTGAAGCTTTCTTT	CASSPWGGPNTEAFF
TRBV18	-	-	TRBJ1-1	15	TGTGCCAGCTCCCGAAAGGGCGCGGAGGACACTGAAGCTTTCTTT	CASSRKGAEDTEAFF
TRBV18	TRBD1	-	TRBJ1-4	14	TGTGCCAGCTCAGCGGGACAGGGAAATGAAAAACTGTTTTTT	CASSAGQGNEKLFF
TRBV2	TRBD1	-	TRBJ1-3	14	TGTGCCAGCCGGGACAGACTCTCTGGAAACACCATATATTTT	CASRDRLSGNTIYF
TRBV4-1	-	few	TRBJ1-6	14	TGCGCCAGCAGCCAAACACAGGCTCCACCATCCCTCCACTTT	CASSQTQAPPSLHF
TRBV9	TRBD1	-	TRBJ1-2	12	TGTGCCAGCAGCGGACAGGGAGATGGCTACACCTTC	CASSGQGDGYTF
TRBV6-2/TRBV6-3	-	-	TRBJ1-5	13	TGTGCCAGCAGTTACGGAGGTAATCAGCCCCAGCATTTT	CASSYGGNQPQHF
TRBV18	TRBD1	once	TRBJ1-2	15	TGTGCCAGCTCACCTTGGGACAGGGAGGAACGGGGCTACACCTTC	CASSPWDREERGYTF
TRBV19	TRBD1	-	TRBJ1-3	13	TGTGCCAGTGGTTTGACAGGGGGGAACACCATATATTTT	CASGLTGGNTIYF
TRBV6-6	-	-	TRBJ2-6	15	TGTGCCAGCAGTCCTACTTCCTCTGGGGCCAACGTCCTGACTTTC	CASSPTSSGANVLTF
TRBV28	-	-	TRBJ2-1	14	TGTGCCAGCAGTCAGCGGGCCCACTACAATGAGCAGTTCTTC	CASSQRAHYNEQFF
TRBV7-2	-	-	TRBJ2-2	17	TGTGCCAGCAGCTTAAACCCCATCGGGACAAACACCGGGGAGCTGTTTTTT	CASSLNPIGTNTGELFF
TRBV28	-	once	TRBJ1-1	13	TGTGCCAGCAGACACACAGGTGGAACTGAAGCTTTCTTT	CASRHTGGTEAFF
TRBV29-1	TRBD1	-	TRBJ2-1	14	TGCAGCGTTGAGACAGGGGACTCCTACAATGAGCAGTTCTTC	CSVETGDSYNEQFF
TRBV5-4	TRBD1	-	TRBJ1-2	14	TGTGCCAGCAGCGGACAGGGCAGGGGCTATGGCTACACCTTC	CASSGQGRGYGYTF